This T cell receptor beta chain was identified in a study of shared T cell receptors in the human thymus. Here immunoSEQ multiplex PCR was the method, and the copy in TCRdb shows in-frame clones only, minus some. The sample gives hundreds of thousands of clones, 80% to 90% of which show up once; roughly 0.0087% is in the top ten. This clone came up a few times. Germline CDR1 and CDR2: SGHDT and YYEEEE. V shed 2 bases, J shed 5 bases, and the junction held 19 bases outside the gene matches. The CDR3 loop spans 19 amino acids. These data were also reused for a study on human thymus T cells.

This TCR derives from a boy younger than two with a congenital heart defect. V usage is TRBV5-6 and J usage is TRBJ1-1; 9 bases are a match to TRBD1. The sequencing input was thymocytes. This CDR3 is CASSLPERGQGPRWTEAFF. The CDR3 bases are TGTGCCAGCAGCTTACCGGAACGGGGACAGGGCCCCCGGTGGACTGAAGCTTTCTTT.